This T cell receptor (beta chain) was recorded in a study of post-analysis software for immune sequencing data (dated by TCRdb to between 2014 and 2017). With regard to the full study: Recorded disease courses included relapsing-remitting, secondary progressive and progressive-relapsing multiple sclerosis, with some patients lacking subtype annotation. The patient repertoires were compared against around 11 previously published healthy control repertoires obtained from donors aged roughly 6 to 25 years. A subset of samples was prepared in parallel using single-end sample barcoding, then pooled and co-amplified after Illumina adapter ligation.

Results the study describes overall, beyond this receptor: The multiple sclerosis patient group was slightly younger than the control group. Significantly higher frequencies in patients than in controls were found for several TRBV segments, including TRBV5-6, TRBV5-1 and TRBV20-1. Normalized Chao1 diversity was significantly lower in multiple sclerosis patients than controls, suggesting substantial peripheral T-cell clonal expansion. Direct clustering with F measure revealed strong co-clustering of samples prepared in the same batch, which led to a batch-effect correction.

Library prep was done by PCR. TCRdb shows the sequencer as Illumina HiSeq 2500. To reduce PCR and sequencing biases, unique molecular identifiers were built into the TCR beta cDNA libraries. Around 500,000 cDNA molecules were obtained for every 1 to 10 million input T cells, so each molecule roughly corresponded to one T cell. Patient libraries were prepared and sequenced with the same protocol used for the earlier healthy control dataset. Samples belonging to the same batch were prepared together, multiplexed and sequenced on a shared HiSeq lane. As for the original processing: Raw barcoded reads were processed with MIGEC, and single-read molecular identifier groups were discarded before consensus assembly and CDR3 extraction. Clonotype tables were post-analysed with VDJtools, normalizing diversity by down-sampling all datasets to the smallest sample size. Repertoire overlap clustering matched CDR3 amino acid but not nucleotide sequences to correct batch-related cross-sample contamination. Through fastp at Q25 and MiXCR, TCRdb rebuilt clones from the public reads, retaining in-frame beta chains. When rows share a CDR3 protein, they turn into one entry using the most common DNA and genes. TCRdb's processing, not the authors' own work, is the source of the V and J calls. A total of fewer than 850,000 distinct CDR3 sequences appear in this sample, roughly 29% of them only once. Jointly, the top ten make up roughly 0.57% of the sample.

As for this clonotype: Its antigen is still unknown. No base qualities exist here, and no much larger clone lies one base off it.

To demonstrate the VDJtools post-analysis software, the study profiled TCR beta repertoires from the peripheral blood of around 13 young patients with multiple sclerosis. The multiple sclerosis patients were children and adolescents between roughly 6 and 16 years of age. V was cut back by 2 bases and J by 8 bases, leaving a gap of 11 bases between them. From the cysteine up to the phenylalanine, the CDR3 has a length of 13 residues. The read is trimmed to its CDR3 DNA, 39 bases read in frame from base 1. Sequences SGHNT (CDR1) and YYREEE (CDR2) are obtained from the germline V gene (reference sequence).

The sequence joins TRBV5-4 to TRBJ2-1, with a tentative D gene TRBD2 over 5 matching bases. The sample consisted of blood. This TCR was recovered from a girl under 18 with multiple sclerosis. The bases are TGTGCCAGCAGCTTCCCGGCGCGGGATGAGCAGTTCTTC. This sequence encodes CASSFPARDEQFF.